This passage covers 26 T cell receptor beta chains from one sample sequenced in a study of blood T cell repertoires in COVID-19. The repertoire was sequenced with immunoSEQ multiplex PCR; TCRdb's copy has only in-frame clones and lacks some. The table includes around 78,000 clones, approximately 89% detected once. Material for sequencing was peripheral blood. The origin of the receptors is a woman aged 60 to 75 with acute or convalescent COVID-19.

This chain connects TRBV9 to TRBJ2-1, with TRBD2 identical over 8 bases. The germline CDR1 and CDR2 sequences are SGDLS and YYNGEE. The CDR3 loop spans 16 amino acids. J lost 7 bases, V lost 5 bases, and 14 bases had no gene match. Written as DNA, the CDR3 is TGTGCCAGCAGTTCCCGGTTGGCTAGCGGGCCTAATGAGCAGTTCTTC. This encodes CASSSRLASGPNEQFF. Drawing the rest from reference TRBV9 and TRBJ2-1, the complete variable domain is DSGVTQTPKHLITATGQRVTLRCSPRSGDLSVYWYQQSLDQGLQFLIQYYNGEERAKGNILERFSAQQFPDLHSELNLSSLELGDSALYFCASSSRLASGPNEQFFGPGTRLTVL.

This sequence joins TRBV28 and TRBJ1-5; D unresolved. Germline CDR1 reads MDHEN; CDR2 reads SYDVKM. Trimming removed 7 bases from V and 1 base from J, with 17 bases in between. The CDR3 runs to 16 residues. DNA of the CDR3: TGTGCCAGCACCACGGGAGGAGGGTGGAGCAATCAGCCCCAGCATTTT. This codes for CASTTGGGWSNQPQHF.

V and J are TRBV4-1 and TRBJ2-5; no firm D call. CDR3 length equals 14 residues. Trimming removed 1 base at V and 5 bases at J, with 11 bases between. CDR1 and CDR2 from the germline V gene are MGHRA and YSYEKL. CDR3 in amino acids: CASSQAGGWETQYF. The DNA of the CDR3 is TGCGCCAGCAGCCAAGCGGGTGGGTGGGAGACCCAGTACTTC.

The rearrangement joins TRBV27 to TRBJ2-5, with D unresolved. V shed 9 bases and J shed 5 bases, with 19 bases lying between them. The CDR3 is made up of 14 amino acids. Germline CDR1 and CDR2: MNHEY and SMNVEV (reference sequence). CDR3 protein: CASMSLGARETQYF. For the CDR3, the DNA is TGTGCCAGTATGTCCCTGGGCGCTCGGGAGACCCAGTACTTC.

This chain uses TRBV25-1 with TRBJ2-3; 12 bases agree with TRBD2. The trim removed 4 bases at V and 3 bases at J, leaving 2 bases unmatched. The CDR3 loop spans 15 amino acids. Germline CDR1 MGHDK, CDR2 SYGVNS. Here the CDR3 DNA reads TGTGCCAGCAGTGGACTAGCGGGAGCAACAGATACGCAGTATTTT. This gives the protein CASSGLAGATDTQYF.

J is TRBJ2-5 and V is TRBV5-4; TRBD1 aligns across 8 bases. Germline values: CDR1 SGHNT, CDR2 YYREEE (reference sequence). CDR3 size: 15 residues. V trimming: 3 bases; J trimming: 5 bases; junction bases outside the gene matches: 9. This CDR3 is CASSSGQGLQETQYF. In DNA, the CDR3 is TGTGCCAGCAGCTCCGGACAGGGCCTCCAGGAGACCCAGTACTTC.

V usage is TRBV28 and J usage is TRBJ2-3; 9 positions match TRBD2. This CDR3 has 14 residues. V was pared by 6 bases and J by 5 bases, with 6 bases of the junction left unmatched. The germline CDR1 and CDR2 sequences are MDHEN and SYDVKM. CDR3: CASRSSGAKDTQYF. The CDR3 coding sequence is TGTGCCAGCAGATCTAGCGGGGCGAAAGATACGCAGTATTTT.

This clone was seen more than once but under ten times. J is TRBJ1-1 and V is TRBV7-3; the match to TRBD1 covers 7 bases. V was pared by 5 bases and J by 4 bases, with 4 bases of the junction left unmatched. The CDR3 contains 13 residues. Germline V gene sequence: CDR1 SGHTA, CDR2 FQGTGA. CDR3 in amino acids: CASSAAGGTEAFF. The CDR3 coding sequence is TGTGCCAGCAGCGCGGCAGGGGGCACTGAAGCTTTCTTT.

The chain links TRBV11-3 to TRBJ1-5, with a weak D call TRBD1 (5 bases). The CDR3 has 15 amino acids. V shed 5 bases and J shed 2 bases, with 13 bases lying between them. Germline values: CDR1 SGHNT, CDR2 YENEEA. The CDR3 bases are TGTGCCAGCAGCCCACCGGGGGTAGGCAATCAGCCCCAGCATTTT. Amino acid sequence: CASSPPGVGNQPQHF.

The CDR3 coding sequence is TGTGCCAGCAGCTTTATGGGACTAGCGGAGAATGAGCAGTTCTTC. Encoded protein: CASSFMGLAENEQFF. The V and J genes are TRBV7-2 and TRBJ2-1; 11 bases are a match to TRBD2. The length of the CDR3 is 15 residues. In germline, CDR1 is SGHTA, CDR2 FQGNSA. V shed 3 bases and J 7 bases; nucleotides not matched to a gene: 5.

The chain uses TRBV5-4 and TRBJ1-2, with a possible D match to TRBD1 (5 bases). Deletions cut 5 bases from V and 5 bases from J, with 19 bases between. The CDR3 is made up of 15 amino acids. Germline lookup yields CDR1 SGHNT and CDR2 YYREEE (reference sequence). Here the CDR3 reads CASSPIRDFGYGYTF. CDR3 DNA: TGTGCCAGCAGTCCGATACGGGACTTTGGGTATGGCTACACCTTC.

V gene TRBV28 combines with J gene TRBJ2-7; 12 nucleotides agree with TRBD2. The V segment lost 3 bases and the J segment 8 bases; nucleotides outside the gene matches: 5. The CDR3 loop spans 14 amino acids. Germline V lookup: CDR1 MDHEN, CDR2 SYDVKM. The CDR3 sequence is CASSLASGRGKQYF. CDR3 nucleotides: TGTGCCAGCAGTTTGGCTAGCGGGAGGGGGAAGCAGTACTTC.

V gene TRBV3-1 (or the pseudogene TRBV3-2) combines with J gene TRBJ2-7; 9 nucleotides align to TRBD2. This CDR3 region has 18 residues. CDR1 is LGHDT, CDR2 YNNKEL, per germline (reference sequence). J was trimmed by 13 bases and V by 4 bases; bases with no gene match: 26. CDR3 sequence reads: CASSPRGAGGPGGFTVYF. The CDR3 coding sequence is TGTGCCAGCAGCCCCCGCGGTGCGGGAGGGCCGGGGGGTTTCACGGTTTACTTC.

The CDR3 region has the DNA TGTGCCAGCAGCCGCGGCGTGTCAGGGGATCAAACTGGCTACACCTTC. Its protein is CASSRGVSGDQTGYTF. This sequence joins TRBV7-9 and TRBJ1-2; a possible D gene is TRBD1 (6 bases). Germline V lookup: CDR1 SEHNR, CDR2 FQNEAQ (reference sequence). V lost 5 bases, J lost 7 bases, and 23 bases lay in between. CDR3 length: 16 residues.

V and J are TRBV10-3 and TRBJ1-2, with 8 bases that match TRBD1. Germline values: CDR1 ENHRY, CDR2 SYGVKD. J was trimmed by 4 bases and V by 4 bases; bases with no gene match: 2. The CDR3 has 13 amino acids. The CDR3 DNA reads as TGTGCCATCAGTGCCGACAGGGGCTATGGCTACACCTTC. Translating it yields CAISADRGYGYTF.

This clone was seen once. The rearrangement joins TRBV19 to TRBJ1-2; TRBD1 matches at 8 bases. CDR3 size: 15 residues. Germline trimming cut 8 bases from V and 5 bases from J; bases unmatched to any gene: 13. Germline V gene sequence: CDR1 LNHDA, CDR2 SQIVND (reference sequence). CDR3 coding DNA: TGTGCCAGTCCAAAACACGTCGGGGACAGGTATGGCTACACCTTC. It encodes CASPKHVGDRYGYTF.

The CDR3 here is CASSWTSGHNEQFF. Written as DNA, the CDR3 is TGTGCCAGTAGTTGGACTAGCGGCCACAATGAGCAGTTCTTC. V usage is TRBV19 and J usage is TRBJ2-1; 10 nucleotides match TRBD2. CDR3 length: 14 amino acids. The ends lost 5 bases at V and 5 bases at J; junction bases unmatched: 3. Looked up from germline, CDR1 is LNHDA and CDR2 is SQIVND (reference sequence).

This clone was seen once. This rearrangement joins TRBV3-1 (or the pseudogene TRBV3-2) to TRBJ2-3, with 7 bases that match TRBD2. The CDR3 totals 17 residues. The V segment lost 0 bases and the J segment 2 bases; nucleotides outside the gene matches: 8. The germline V gene encodes CDR1 LGHDT and CDR2 YNNKEL (reference sequence). In nucleotides, the CDR3 is TGTGCCAGCAGCCAAGAAGTTGCTAGCGGATACACAGATACGCAGTATTTT. Translated, it gives CASSQEVASGYTDTQYF.

This chain connects TRBV11-3 to TRBJ2-7, with 7 bases matching TRBD1. The V gene end was trimmed by 0 bases and the J gene end by 9 bases; junction bases not matched to a gene: 5. Germline loops: CDR1 SGHNT, CDR2 YENEEA. The CDR3 contains 13 residues. The CDR3 here is CASSLDGQAGQYF. The CDR3 DNA sequence: TGTGCCAGCAGCTTAGACGGACAGGCCGGGCAGTACTTC. Together with reference TRBV11-3 and TRBJ2-7, the CDR3 gives the full variable domain: EAGVVQSPRYKIIEKKQPVAFWCNPISGHNTLYWYLQNLGQGPELLIRYENEEAVDDSQLPKDRFSAERLKGVDSTLKIQPAELGDSAVYLCASSLDGQAGQYFGPGTRLTVT.

J is TRBJ1-4 and V is TRBV5-1; no clear D. Germline V lookup: CDR1 SGHRS, CDR2 YFSETQ. Trimming cost V 5 bases and J 5 bases, with 10 bases left between them. The CDR3 extends over 13 amino acids. The CDR3 DNA reads TGCGCCAGCAGTACCGGGTTGAATGAAAAACTGTTTTTT. This sequence encodes CASSTGLNEKLFF.

This clone was counted only a few times. The rearrangement joins TRBV19 to TRBJ2-7, with 7 bases matching TRBD2. The V gene's germline CDR1 is LNHDA and CDR2 SQIVND (reference sequence). The CDR3 length is 14 residues. Unmatched junction bases numbered 10, after V lost 7 bases and J lost 4 bases. This CDR3 is CASTLGLGAYEQYF. CDR3 coding DNA: TGTGCCAGTACCCTTGGACTAGGGGCTTACGAGCAGTACTTC. Full variable domain (remainder filled in from reference TRBV19 and TRBJ2-7): DGGITQSPKYLFRKEGQNVTLSCEQNLNHDAMYWYRQDPGQGLRLIYYSQIVNDFQKGDIAEGYSVSREKKESFPLTVTSAQKNPTAFYLCASTLGLGAYEQYFGPGTRLTVT.

This sequence joins TRBV27 and TRBJ2-7; 11 nucleotides align to TRBD2. The CDR3 extends over 14 amino acids. V was pared by 5 bases and J by 3 bases, with 3 bases of the junction left unmatched. Germline CDR1 is MNHEY and CDR2 is SMNVEV (reference sequence). DNA of the CDR3: TGTGCCAGCAGTCCGGGACTAGCGGTCTACGAGCAGTACTTC. It codes for CASSPGLAVYEQYF.

The rearrangement uses TRBV12-3 or TRBV12-4 and TRBJ1-5; D not resolved. V lost 3 bases, J lost 8 bases, and 8 bases lay in between. The CDR3 contains 12 residues. The CDR3: CASSFATEPQHF. The CDR3, as DNA: TGTGCCAGCAGTTTCGCTACGGAGCCCCAGCATTTT.

This chain connects TRBV18 to TRBJ1-4, with TRBD1 matching over 7 bases. V lost 5 bases to trimming and J lost 5 bases; unmatched junction nucleotides: 8. This CDR3 has 15 residues. CDR1 and CDR2 (germline): KGHSH, LQKENI. CDR3 sequence: CASSREDRQNEKLFF. The CDR3 nucleotides read TGTGCCAGCTCAAGAGAGGACAGGCAAAATGAAAAACTGTTTTTT.

The chain has TRBV30 and TRBJ1-1, with D maybe TRBD1 (6 bases). V was clipped by 3 bases and J by 8 bases, with 16 bases between them. Germline V gene data show CDR1 as GTSNPN and CDR2 as SVGIG (reference sequence). The CDR3 runs to 13 residues. The CDR3 is CAWRQVGGAEAFF. CDR3 bases: TGTGCCTGGAGACAAGTGGGGGGGGCGGAAGCTTTCTTT.

This clone was detected once. The chain recombines TRBV10-3 with TRBJ1-1; D gene unclear. This CDR3 has 11 amino acids. Germline V lookup: CDR1 ENHRY, CDR2 SYGVKD. Between the trimmed V and J ends, which lost 5 bases and 5 bases, there was a span of 6 bases. CDR3 sequence: CAISSGTEAFF. The CDR3 DNA follows: TGTGCCATCAGTTCCGGTACTGAAGCTTTCTTT.